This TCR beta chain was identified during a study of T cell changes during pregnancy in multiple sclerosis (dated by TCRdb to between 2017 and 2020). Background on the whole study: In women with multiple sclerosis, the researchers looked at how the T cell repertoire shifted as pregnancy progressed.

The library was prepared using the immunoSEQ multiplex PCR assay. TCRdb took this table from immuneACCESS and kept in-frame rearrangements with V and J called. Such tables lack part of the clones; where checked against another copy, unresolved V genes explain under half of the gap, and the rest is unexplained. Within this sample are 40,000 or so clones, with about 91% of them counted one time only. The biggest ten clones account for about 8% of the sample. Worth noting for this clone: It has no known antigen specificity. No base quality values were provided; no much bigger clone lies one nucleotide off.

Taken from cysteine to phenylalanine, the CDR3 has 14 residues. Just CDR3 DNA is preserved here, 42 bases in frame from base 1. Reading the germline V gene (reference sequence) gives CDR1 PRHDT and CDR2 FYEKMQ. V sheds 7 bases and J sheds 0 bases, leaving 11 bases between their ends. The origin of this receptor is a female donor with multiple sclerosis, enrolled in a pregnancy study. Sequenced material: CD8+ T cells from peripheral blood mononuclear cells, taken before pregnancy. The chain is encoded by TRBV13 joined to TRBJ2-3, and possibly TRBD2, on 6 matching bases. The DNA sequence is TGTGCCAGCATCGGGCGGGACAGCACAGATACGCAGTATTTT. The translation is CASIGRDSTDTQYF.